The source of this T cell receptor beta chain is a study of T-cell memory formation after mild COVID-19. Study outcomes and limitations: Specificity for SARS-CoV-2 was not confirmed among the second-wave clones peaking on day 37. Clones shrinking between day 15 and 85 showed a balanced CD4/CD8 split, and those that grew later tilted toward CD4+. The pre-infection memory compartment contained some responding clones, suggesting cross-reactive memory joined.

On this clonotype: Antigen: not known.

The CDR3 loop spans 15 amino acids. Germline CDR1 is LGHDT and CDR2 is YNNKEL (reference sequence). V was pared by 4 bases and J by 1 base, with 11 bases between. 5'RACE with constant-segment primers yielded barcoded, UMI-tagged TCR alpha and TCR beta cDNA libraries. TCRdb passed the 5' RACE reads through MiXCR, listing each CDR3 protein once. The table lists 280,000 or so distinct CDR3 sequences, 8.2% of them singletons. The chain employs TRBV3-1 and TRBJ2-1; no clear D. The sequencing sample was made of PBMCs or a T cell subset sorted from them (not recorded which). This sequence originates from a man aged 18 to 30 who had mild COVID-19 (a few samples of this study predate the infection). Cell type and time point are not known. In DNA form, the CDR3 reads TGTGCCAGCAGCCGCGACTGGGGATCCTACAATGAGCAGTTCTTC. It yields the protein CASSRDWGSYNEQFF.